This entry describes one TCR beta chain. The sample has other DNA sequences that encode this CDR3 too. This specimen belongs to a study of cytomegalovirus exposure and HLA in healthy donors. Germline CDR1 reads ENHRY; CDR2 reads SYGVKD. The CDR3 has 13 amino acids. V was shortened by 10 bases and J by 2 bases, with 14 bases between the two germline ends. PCR was performed using 60 Vbeta and 13 Jbeta primers. Here immunoSEQ multiplex PCR was the method, and the copy in TCRdb shows in-frame clones only, minus some. The profile shows more than 100,000 clones, 77% of them singletons. This chain connects TRBV10-3 to TRBJ1-2; maybe TRBD1 (5 bases). The clonotype originates from a woman aged 60-75 years in good health and CMV-seronegative. The sequencing input was PBMCs. CDR3 in amino acids: CATTGDLNYGYTF. CDR3 DNA: TGTGCCACTACAGGAGACCTAAACTATGGCTACACCTTC.